Listed below are T cell receptor beta chains from one sample, sequenced in a study of graft-versus-host responses after intestinal transplantation. This table comes from immunoSEQ multiplex PCR, and its TCRdb copy is limited to in-frame clones, with some not included. Among about 88,000 clones, roughly 92% were seen once, and the ten largest hold approximately 0.3%. Antigens for these TCRs are unknown. The material was unstimulated CD4+ T cells sorted from spleen or lymph node cells, obtained before intestinal transplant. These receptors were collected from a human donor who received an intestinal transplant. CDR3s include the opening cysteine and the closing phenylalanine or tryptophan. The D gene is left open where the match is weak. Expanded clones are given a class, and other clones once, few, many or no size at all.

j_call | v_call | clone_size | d_call | cdr3_nt | cdr3_aa
TRBJ2-3 | TRBV2 | - | TRBD2 | TGTGCCAGCAGTGGATGGGGGGGAGATACGCAGTATTTT | CASSGWGGDTQYF
TRBJ2-5 | TRBV10-3 | - | - | TGTGCCATCCGCAGGGACCCTCAAGAGACCCAGTACTTC | CAIRRDPQETQYF
TRBJ1-6 | TRBV25-1 | - | - | TGTGCCAGCAGTGATCTGGGGCACCTAAATTCACCCCTCCACTTT | CASSDLGHLNSPLHF
TRBJ2-3 | TRBV12-2 | - | - | TGTGCAAGTCGCTTAGGCAGCGTGGGGGATCTCACAGATACGCAGTATTTT | CASRLGSVGDLTDTQYF
TRBJ2-1 | TRBV11-2 | - | TRBD2 | TGTGCCAGCAGCTTAGTGACTAGCGGGAGCTCCTACAATGAGCAGTTCTTC | CASSLVTSGSSYNEQFF
TRBJ2-3 | TRBV18 | - | TRBD2 | TGTGCCAGCTCACCACGGACTAGCGGGAGCACAGATACGCAGTATTTT | CASSPRTSGSTDTQYF
TRBJ2-7 | TRBV9 | - | - | TGTGCCAGCAGCGTCGACCCCTGGGGCATCAAAGACGAGCAGTACTTC | CASSVDPWGIKDEQYF
TRBJ2-1 | TRBV7-9 | - | - | TGTGCCAGCAGCCCTCAGCGGGAGCAGTTCTTC | CASSPQREQFF
TRBJ2-2 | TRBV21-1 | - | - | TGTGCCAGCAGCAAAGGAAGATCAGGGGCACGTAACACCGGGGAGCTGTTTTTT | CASSKGRSGARNTGELFF
TRBJ2-1 | TRBV2 | few | - | TGTGCCAGCAGCGAGGGGAGCTCCTACAATGAGCAGTTCTTC | CASSEGSSYNEQFF
TRBJ2-3 | TRBV5-1 | - | TRBD1 | TGCGCCAGCAGCCAGAGACAGGGGGGCACAGATACGCAGTATTTT | CASSQRQGGTDTQYF
TRBJ2-3 | TRBV6-1 | - | - | TGTGCCAGCAGTGTTGTCGGCACCCTCGCAGATACGCAGTATTTT | CASSVVGTLADTQYF
TRBJ2-3 | TRBV30 | - | TRBD2 | TGTGCCTGGGGGGGGGACTACCCCACAGATACGCAGTATTTT | CAWGGDYPTDTQYF
TRBJ1-5 | TRBV6-5 | few | - | TGTGCCAGCAGTCAAAGACGGGACAATCAGCCCCAGCATTTT | CASSQRRDNQPQHF
TRBJ2-2 | TRBV18 | once | - | TGTGCCAGCTCACCACAAAGCGGAGCGAACACCGGGGAGCTGTTTTTT | CASSPQSGANTGELFF
TRBJ2-5 | TRBV2 | - | - | TGTGCCGGGAGTAGCGTAGAGACCCAGTACTTC | CAGSSVETQYF
TRBJ2-1 | TRBV5-1 | once | - | TGCGCCAGCCGGTCAGCGGAAACCTACAATGAGCAGTTCTTC | CASRSAETYNEQFF
TRBJ2-2 | TRBV5-6 | once | TRBD1 | TGTGCCAGCAGCTTCCGGGACAGGGTGATCGGGGAGCTGTTTTTT | CASSFRDRVIGELFF